This passage covers 15 T cell receptor beta chains from one sample sequenced in a study of cytomegalovirus exposure and HLA in healthy donors. This PCR relied on a set of 60 Vbeta primers and 13 Jbeta primers. Only in-frame clones appear in the TCRdb table, and some are missing; sequencing was by immunoSEQ multiplex PCR. The sample consists of 150,000 to 200,000 clones, 70% to 90% of them appearing once. The sequenced sample was PBMCs. These receptors all come from a young man in good health and CMV-seropositive.

This clone turned up a few times. The rearrangement links TRBV10-3 to TRBJ1-2, with unresolved D. The V and J ends lost 8 bases and 0 bases respectively, with 10 bases between them. The germline gives CDR1 ENHRY, CDR2 SYGVKD. The length of the CDR3 is 13 residues. As DNA, the CDR3 is TGTGCCATCGACACTCAAGCTAACTATGGCTACACCTTC. It encodes CAIDTQANYGYTF.

The V and J genes are TRBV7-2 and TRBJ1-3; tentatively, D is TRBD1 (5 bases). CDR1 and CDR2 (germline): SGHTA, FQGNSA. V was shortened by 4 bases and J by 0 bases, with 7 bases between the two germline ends. The CDR3 sequence is 14 residues long. The CDR3 region has the DNA TGTGCCAGCAGCTGGGGCAGCTCTGGAAACACCATATATTTT. Protein product: CASSWGSSGNTIYF.

As concerns this clone: The conserved phenylalanine or tryptophan normally closing the CDR3 is absent here, so this likely arose from a read error. The chain uses TRBV9 and TRBJ1-1, with a possible D match to TRBD1 (6 bases). The CDR3 covers 15 residues. Germline-derived CDR1 and CDR2 are SGDLS and YYNGEE. With 0 bases removed from V and 3 bases from J, the gap between germline ends came to 12 bases. CDR3 loop: CASSVVGGGDTEAFL. The CDR3 DNA is TGTGCCAGCAGCGTAGTTGGAGGGGGGGACACTGAAGCTTTCCTT.

The rearrangement joins TRBV6-5 to TRBJ1-5, with TRBD1 matching 10 bases. Germline assignment: CDR1 MNHEY and CDR2 SVGAGI. The V segment lost 5 bases and the J segment 11 bases; nucleotides outside the gene matches: 6. This CDR3 is built from 13 residues. CDR3 in DNA: TGTGCCAGCAGTCCGGGACAGGGGACGACCCAGCATTTT. Translated: CASSPGQGTTQHF.

CDR3 amino acids: CASSLSPRGETQYF. In nucleotides, the CDR3 is TGTGCCAGCAGCTTAAGTCCCAGGGGGGAGACCCAGTACTTC. The chain uses TRBV7-3 and TRBJ2-5; 7 bases map to TRBD1. Germline V gives CDR1 SGHTA, CDR2 FQGTGA. CDR3 length equals 14 residues. With 1 base clipped from V and 5 bases from J, the junction kept 4 bases outside the gene matches.

Remarks on this clone: The junction departs from germline at one end; a sequencing error may be responsible. V usage is TRBV9 and J usage is TRBJ2-3, with 10 bases lining up with TRBD2. This CDR3 is 10 amino acids long. The germline V gene has CDR1 SGDLS and CDR2 YYNGEE. This CDR3 reads CASNLGLAVF. The CDR3 region has the DNA TGTGCCAGCAACCTAGGACTAGCGGTTTTT.

This clone was detected only once. A junction boundary mismatches the germline segment, possibly from a read error. This chain connects TRBV19 to TRBJ2-4; the D gene is possibly TRBD1 (6 bases). Germline assignment: CDR1 LNHDA and CDR2 SQIVND (reference sequence). This CDR3 has 12 residues. Written as DNA, the CDR3 is TGTGCCAGCGGGGACACCAAAAACAGTCAGTACTTC. Amino acid sequence: CASGDTKNSQYF.

The chain couples TRBV7-2 to TRBJ1-1; D possibly corresponds to TRBD1 (5 bases). V was pared by 5 bases and J by 1 base, with 14 bases between. Germline V gene lookup returns CDR1 SGHTA and CDR2 FQGNSA. The CDR3 sequence is 15 residues long. CDR3 bases: TGTGCCAGCAGCCTGAGAAGGGGCGGGAACACTGAAGCTTTCTTT. Translation gives CASSLRRGGNTEAFF.

The chain is built from TRBV4-3 and TRBJ2-5, with D unclear. The CDR3 contains 15 residues. Germline CDR1 is LGHNA and CDR2 is YSLEER. Deletions cut 1 base from V and 1 base from J, with 10 bases between. The CDR3 loop is CASSQGYDFQETQYF. CDR3 DNA: TGCGCCAGCAGCCAAGGTTATGACTTCCAAGAGACCCAGTACTTC.

This chain connects TRBV7-8 to TRBJ2-3; 7 bases map to TRBD2. Germline loops: CDR1 SGHVS, CDR2 FQNEAQ. V was clipped by 8 bases and J by 2 bases; unmatched bases: 4. The CDR3 extends over 13 amino acids. This CDR3 is CASGGDYTDTQYF. Here the CDR3 DNA reads TGTGCCAGCGGGGGGGACTACACAGATACGCAGTATTTT.

The rearrangement uses TRBV14 and TRBJ1-2, with a tentative D call TRBD1 (5 bases). Germline loops: CDR1 SGHDN, CDR2 FVKESK. CDR3 length equals 14 residues. V was cut by 3 bases and J by 0 bases, with 8 bases left in between. The chain's CDR3 is CASSHSGANYGYTF. CDR3 bases: TGTGCCAGCAGCCACTCGGGGGCTAACTATGGCTACACCTTC.

The V and J genes are TRBV7-2 and TRBJ1-1, with TRBD1 identical over 9 bases. V dropped 1 base and J dropped 4; count of bases not matched to a gene: 7. The CDR3 consists of 16 residues. CDR1 is SGHTA, CDR2 FQGNSA, per germline. The CDR3: CASSLGSGQGGTEAFF. The CDR3 DNA follows: TGTGCCAGCAGCTTAGGGTCGGGACAGGGTGGCACTGAAGCTTTCTTT. Variable domain in full (rest from reference TRBV7-2 and TRBJ1-1): GAGVSQSPSNKVTEKGKDVELRCDPISGHTALYWYRQSLGQGLEFLIYFQGNSAPDKSGLPSDRFSAERTGGSVSTLTIQRTQQEDSAVYLCASSLGSGQGGTEAFFGQGTRLTVV.

The rearrangement joins TRBV11-2 to TRBJ2-5, with a possible D match to TRBD2 (5 bases). CDR1 and CDR2 from the germline V gene are SGHAT and FQNNGV. With 4 bases removed from V and 8 bases from J, the gap between germline ends came to 14 bases. There are 13 residues in the CDR3. This CDR3 reads CASSSEGPKTQYF. CDR3 sequence (DNA): TGTGCCAGCAGCTCCGAGGGCCCGAAAACCCAGTACTTC.

The chain employs TRBV4-3 and TRBJ1-1, with D possibly matching TRBD1 (5 bases). Deletions cut 0 bases from V and 4 bases from J, with 9 bases between. CDR1 LGHNA and CDR2 YSLEER come from the germline V gene. This CDR3 is 14 amino acids long. The CDR3 is CASSQDWGGTEAFF. As DNA, the CDR3 is TGCGCCAGCAGCCAAGATTGGGGGGGCACTGAAGCTTTCTTT.

V gene TRBV7-3 combines with J gene TRBJ2-5; D is unresolved. The CDR3 is 13 amino acids. Germline V gene lookup returns CDR1 SGHTA and CDR2 FQGTGA. The V gene lost 5 bases and the J gene lost 5 bases, with 12 bases spanning the gap. Here the CDR3 reads CASSKKPGETQYF. CDR3 coding DNA: TGTGCCAGCAGCAAAAAGCCCGGGGAGACCCAGTACTTC.